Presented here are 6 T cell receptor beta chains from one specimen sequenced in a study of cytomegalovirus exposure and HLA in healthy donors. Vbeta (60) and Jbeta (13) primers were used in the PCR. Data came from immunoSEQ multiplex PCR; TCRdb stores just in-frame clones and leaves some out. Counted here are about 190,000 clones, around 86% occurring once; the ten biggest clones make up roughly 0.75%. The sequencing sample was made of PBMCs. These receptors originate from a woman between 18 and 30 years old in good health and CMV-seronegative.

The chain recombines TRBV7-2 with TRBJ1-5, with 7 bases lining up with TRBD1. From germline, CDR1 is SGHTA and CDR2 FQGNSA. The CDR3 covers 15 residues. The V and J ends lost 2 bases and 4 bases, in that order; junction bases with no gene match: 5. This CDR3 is CASSLIGGINQPQHF. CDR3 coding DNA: TGTGCCAGCAGCTTAATAGGGGGCATTAATCAGCCCCAGCATTTT.

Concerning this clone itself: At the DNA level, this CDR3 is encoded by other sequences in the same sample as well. The CDR3 DNA reads TGTGCCAGCAGTTTATCCGCGGGGGGCTACGAGCAGTACTTC. It is translated as CASSLSAGGYEQYF. This chain links TRBV27 with TRBJ2-7; 8 positions agree with TRBD2. CDR3 length: 14 residues. The germline V gene encodes CDR1 MNHEY and CDR2 SMNVEV (reference sequence). V was pared by 0 bases and J by 3 bases, with 1 base of the junction left unmatched.

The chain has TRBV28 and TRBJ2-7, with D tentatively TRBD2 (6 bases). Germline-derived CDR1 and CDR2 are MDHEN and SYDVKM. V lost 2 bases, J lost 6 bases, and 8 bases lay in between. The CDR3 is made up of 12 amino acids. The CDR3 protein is CASSLRSGEQYF. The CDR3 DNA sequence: TGTGCCAGCAGTTTACGTAGCGGCGAGCAGTACTTC.

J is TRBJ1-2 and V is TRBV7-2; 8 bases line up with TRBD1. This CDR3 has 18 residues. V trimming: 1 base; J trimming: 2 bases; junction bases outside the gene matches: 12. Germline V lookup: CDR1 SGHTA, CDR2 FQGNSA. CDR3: CASSLDGGWTGMNYGYTF. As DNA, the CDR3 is TGTGCCAGCAGCTTAGACGGAGGGTGGACAGGGATGAACTATGGCTACACCTTC.

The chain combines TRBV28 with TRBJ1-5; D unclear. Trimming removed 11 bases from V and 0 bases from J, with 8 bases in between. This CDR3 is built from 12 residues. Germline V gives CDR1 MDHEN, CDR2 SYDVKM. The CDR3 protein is CAHQFSNQPQHF. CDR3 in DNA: TGTGCCCACCAGTTTAGCAATCAGCCCCAGCATTTT.

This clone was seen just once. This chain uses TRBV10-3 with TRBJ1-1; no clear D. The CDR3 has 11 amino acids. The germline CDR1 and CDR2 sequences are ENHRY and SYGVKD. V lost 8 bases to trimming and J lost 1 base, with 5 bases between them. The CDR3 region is CAISRNTEAFF. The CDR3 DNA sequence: TGTGCCATCTCTAGGAACACTGAAGCTTTCTTT.